These 15 T cell receptor beta chains originate from one sample sequenced in a study of T cell repertoires in cytomegalovirus infection (dated by TCRdb to about 2019). This sample was sequenced with an Illumina HiSeq 1500. The public reads were quality trimmed at Q25 with fastp and then assembled into clones with MiXCR by TCRdb, keeping productive beta chains. Each CDR3 protein gets just one entry, which takes the most common genes and DNA from the rows behind it. This sample lists about 530,000 distinct CDR3 sequences; approximately 25% were detected once. Less than 15% of the sample lies in the top ten. Sequencing input: PBMCs. Every receptor here comes from a human donor in good health (CMV status not recorded). Some clones in this sample may be carry-over from other donors' samples.

The V call is TRBV6-5, the J call TRBJ2-1; weak D call: TRBD2 (5 bases). V was cut by 4 bases and J by 4 bases, with 11 bases left in between. Per germline, CDR1 MNHEY and CDR2 SVGAGI. This CDR3 comprises 14 residues. The CDR3 bases are TGTGCCAGCAGTTCGTTGGAGGCGTACAATGAGCAGTTCTTC. It translates to CASSSLEAYNEQFF.

The genes are TRBV7-2 and TRBJ1-3; tentatively, D is TRBD1 (5 bases). CDR3 length: 16 residues. Deletions cut 5 bases from V and 4 bases from J, with 18 bases between. Germline values: CDR1 SGHTA, CDR2 FQGNSA. The CDR3 nucleotides read TGTGCCAGCAGCGTTGTGGGCAGGGAAAGAGGAAACACCATATATTTT. Translated: CASSVVGRERGNTIYF. The whole variable domain, filled in from reference TRBV7-2 and TRBJ1-3, reads GAGVSQSPSNKVTEKGKDVELRCDPISGHTALYWYRQSLGQGLEFLIYFQGNSAPDKSGLPSDRFSAERTGGSVSTLTIQRTQQEDSAVYLCASSVVGRERGNTIYFGEGSWLTVV.

This clonotype was seen a handful of times. This rearrangement joins TRBV6-2 or TRBV6-3 to TRBJ1-1; TRBD1 matches at 8 bases. The CDR3 consists of 12 residues. Germline V gene sequence: CDR1 MNHEY, CDR2 SVGEGT. The ends lost 5 bases at V and 7 bases at J; junction bases unmatched: 3. The CDR3 DNA sequence: TGTGCCAGCAGTCGGACAGGGATTGAAGCTTTCTTT. As protein: CASSRTGIEAFF.

The chain is built from TRBV5-1 and TRBJ2-7, with 7 bases aligning to TRBD1. The CDR3 consists of 14 residues. V trimming: 0 bases; J trimming: 9 bases; junction bases outside the gene matches: 9. From germline, CDR1 is SGHRS and CDR2 YFSETQ. The CDR3 DNA is TGCGCCAGCAGCTTGGGTGGATTGGGACAGCTGCAGTACGTC. It yields the protein CASSLGGLGQLQYV.

The table lists this clonotype with a count of one. V and J are TRBV19 and TRBJ2-3; 8 nucleotides align to TRBD2. This CDR3 spans 14 amino acids. In germline, CDR1 is LNHDA, CDR2 SQIVND (reference sequence). Trimming at V came to 7 bases and at J to 9 bases, leaving 12 bases not matched to a gene. The CDR3 sequence is CASNPGTSRETQYF. CDR3 in DNA: TGTGCCAGTAATCCGGGGACTAGTAGGGAAACGCAGTATTTT.

The sample holds a few counts of this clonotype. At one end the junction does not follow the germline gene, possibly because of a read error. The chain uses TRBV28 and TRBJ2-1; 11 bases agree with TRBD2. There are 14 residues in the CDR3. Per germline, CDR1 MDHEN and CDR2 SYDVKM. The chain's CDR3 is CASLTSGTSNEQFF. Here the CDR3 DNA reads TGTGCCAGCTTGACTAGCGGGACCTCCAATGAGCAATTCTTC.

This clonotype was found a few times. This chain connects TRBV12-3 or TRBV12-4 to TRBJ2-2; D possibly uses TRBD1 or TRBD2 (5 bases each). The CDR3 consists of 14 residues. V was trimmed by 7 bases and J by 7 bases, leaving 16 bases between them. CDR3: CASTSGLLSGELFF. The CDR3 bases are TGTGCCAGCACCTCGGGGCTGCTTAGCGGGGAGCTGTTTTTT.

This clonotype has just a few counts. This chain connects TRBV6-5 to TRBJ1-1; maybe TRBD1 (6 bases). The CDR3 sequence is 16 residues long. Germline CDR1 MNHEY, CDR2 SVGAGI. The V and J ends lost 4 bases and 1 base respectively, with 16 bases between them. Here the CDR3 DNA reads TGTGCCAGCAGTTCATTGTTACAGGGATGGAACACTGAAGCTTTCTTT. This translates into CASSSLLQGWNTEAFF.

The chain joins TRBV28 to TRBJ1-2; D gene unclear. Germline assignment: CDR1 MDHEN and CDR2 SYDVKM. The V end lost 3 bases, the J end lost 8 bases, and 7 bases lay between the germline ends. The CDR3 extends over 11 amino acids. Here the CDR3 DNA reads TGTGCCAGCAGTTTTGGCCTGGGCTACACCTTC. Translation gives CASSFGLGYTF.

The chain joins TRBV28 to TRBJ2-2; 9 bases are a match to TRBD2. With V trimmed by 6 bases and J by 0 bases, 2 bases remained unmatched. Germline CDR1 is MDHEN and CDR2 is SYDVKM. This CDR3 comprises 15 residues. CDR3 amino acids: CASRGGRANTGELFF. For the CDR3, the DNA is TGTGCCAGCAGGGGCGGGAGGGCGAACACCGGGGAGCTGTTTTTT.

In its sample, this clonotype was seen many times. The chain links TRBV12-5 to TRBJ2-1, with 10 bases matching TRBD2. This CDR3 contains 17 residues. V lost 0 bases to trimming and J lost 4 bases; unmatched junction nucleotides: 6. Germline V gives CDR1 LGHNT, CDR2 FRNRAP. CDR3 sequence (DNA): TGTGCTAGTGGTTTGGTACAACTAGCGGGGACTTACAATGAGCAGTTCTTC. Its protein product is CASGLVQLAGTYNEQFF.

This clonotype was found a few times. This rearrangement joins TRBV24-1 to TRBJ2-1, with 12 bases aligning to TRBD1. Trimming took 3 bases from V and 10 from J; bases not matched to a gene: 9. This CDR3 is 16 amino acids long. Germline V gene sequence: CDR1 KGHDR, CDR2 SFDVKD. CDR3 nucleotide sequence: TGTGCCACCAGTGATCCGGGACAGGGGGCGCATGGGGAGCAGTTCTTC. It yields the protein CATSDPGQGAHGEQFF.

This chain joins TRBV11-2 and TRBJ2-7; 9 bases line up with TRBD2. Germline V gene lookup returns CDR1 SGHAT and CDR2 FQNNGV. Trimming at V came to 5 bases and at J to 2 bases, leaving 10 bases not matched to a gene. The CDR3 length is 16 residues. This chain's CDR3 is CASSPGASGTTYEQYF. The CDR3 DNA reads TGTGCCAGCAGCCCAGGCGCTAGCGGGACCACCTACGAGCAGTACTTC.

The genes are TRBV28 and TRBJ2-7, with 8 nucleotides matching TRBD2. With 5 bases clipped from V and 2 bases from J, the junction kept 11 bases outside the gene matches. This CDR3 spans 16 amino acids. CDR1 is MDHEN and CDR2 is SYDVKM in the germline V gene. The CDR3 region is CASSTPSGGGTYEQYF. CDR3 bases: TGTGCCAGCAGTACTCCCTCGGGGGGGGGAACCTACGAGCAGTACTTC.

This clonotype was counted ten times or more. The chain couples TRBV12-3 or TRBV12-4 to TRBJ1-5; no clear D. The CDR3 extends over 13 amino acids. V was clipped by 5 bases and J by 6 bases, with 11 bases between them. The CDR3 loop is CASSVRGIQPQHF. The CDR3, as DNA: TGTGCCAGCAGTGTACGTGGGATTCAGCCCCAGCATTTT.